The 23 T cell receptor beta chains given below trace back to one sample, sequenced in a study of cytomegalovirus exposure and HLA in healthy donors. PCR amplification relied on 60 Vbeta primers (plus 13 Jbeta primers). Sequenced by immunoSEQ multiplex PCR; TCRdb stores in-frame clones only, minus some. Among some 250,000 clones listed, approximately 81% were seen once. Source material: PBMCs. Receptors were obtained from a woman aged 60-75 years in good health and CMV-seropositive.

V usage is TRBV27 and J usage is TRBJ2-7, with 8 bases identical to TRBD1. This CDR3 is built from 15 residues. V lost 0 bases, J lost 6 bases, and 7 bases stayed unmatched. Germline CDR1 MNHEY, CDR2 SMNVEV (reference sequence). The CDR3 DNA reads TGTGCCAGCAGTTTATCGACGACAGGGGCAGGCGAGCAGTACTTC. Translated: CASSLSTTGAGEQYF.

This clone was seen a few times. The chain carries TRBV9 and TRBJ1-4, with 7 bases matching TRBD1. This CDR3 is built from 15 residues. Germline lookup yields CDR1 SGDLS and CDR2 YYNGEE. V gave up 4 bases and J gave up 7 bases; unmatched junction bases: 10. For the CDR3, the DNA is TGTGCCAGCAGCACCCCCGGGACAGTGACTGAAAAACTGTTTTTT. This gives the protein CASSTPGTVTEKLFF.

The rearrangement joins TRBV2 to TRBJ2-3, with D perhaps matching TRBD1 (6 bases). The CDR3 spans 14 residues. V dropped 7 bases and J dropped 2 bases, with 13 bases sitting between them. From germline, CDR1 is SNHLY and CDR2 FYNNEI. The CDR3 sequence: CASTLDSLTDTQYF. The CDR3 region has the DNA TGTGCCAGCACCCTGGACAGCCTCACAGATACGCAGTATTTT.

This clone has more than one count but fewer than ten. The chain carries TRBV30 and TRBJ1-5; D uncertain. Trimming left V 4 bases short and J 3 bases short, with 13 bases between. The CDR3 is 14 residues long. Germline assignment: CDR1 GTSNPN and CDR2 SVGIG (reference sequence). The CDR3 bases are TGTGCCTGGACGGGGAAACAGTACAATCAGCCCCAGCATTTT. Protein sequence: CAWTGKQYNQPQHF. Variable domain in full (rest from reference TRBV30 and TRBJ1-5): SQTIHQWPATLVQPVGSPLSLECTVEGTSNPNLYWYRQAAGRGLQLLFYSVGIGQISSEVPQNLSASRPQDRQFILSSKKLLLSDSGFYLCAWTGKQYNQPQHFGDGTRLSIL.

The chain uses TRBV6-4 and TRBJ2-2; unclear D gene. Trimming cost V 6 bases and J 3 bases, with 14 bases left between them. The CDR3 covers 15 residues. CDR1 and CDR2 (germline): MRHNA, SNTAGT. DNA of the CDR3: TGTGCCAGCAGGCGTAGATTCGATTACACCGGGGAGCTGTTTTTT. Translating gives CASRRRFDYTGELFF.

This clone was detected only once. The V and J genes are TRBV12-5 and TRBJ2-3; 10 bases are shared with TRBD2. CDR1 and CDR2 from the germline V gene are LGHNT and FRNRAP. The CDR3 consists of 15 residues. J was trimmed by 3 bases and V by 5 bases; bases with no gene match: 5. This CDR3 reads CASGPRLAGTDTQYF. The CDR3 DNA is TGTGCTAGTGGTCCCAGACTAGCGGGTACAGATACGCAGTATTTT. The variable domain in full, with the rest retrieved from reference TRBV12-5 and TRBJ2-3, is DARVTQTPRHKVTEMGQEVTMRCQPILGHNTVFWYRQTMMQGLELLAYFRNRAPLDDSGMPKDRFSAEMPDATLATLKIQPSEPRDSAVYFCASGPRLAGTDTQYFGPGTRLTVL.

The chain combines TRBV18 with TRBJ1-2; TRBD1 agrees at 8 bases. CDR3 length: 17 residues. CDR1 and CDR2 (germline): KGHSH, LQKENI. V lost 3 bases and J lost 4; bases outside the gene matches: 13. DNA for the CDR3: TGTGCCAGCTCACCGGTAATATCCCGGGACAGGAGCTATGGCTACACCTTC. This gives the protein CASSPVISRDRSYGYTF. Combining the CDR3 with reference TRBV18 and TRBJ1-2 gives the whole variable domain NAGVMQNPRHLVRRRGQEARLRCSPMKGHSHVYWYRQLPEEGLKFMVYLQKENIIDESGMPKERFSAEFPKEGPSILRIQQVVRGDSAAYFCASSPVISRDRSYGYTFGSGTRLTVV.

The chain recombines TRBV6-6 with TRBJ1-2; D uncertain. Germline CDR1 and CDR2: MNHNY and SVGAGI (reference sequence). The CDR3 consists of 13 residues. V was trimmed by 0 bases and J by 5 bases, leaving 7 bases between them. The CDR3 protein is CASSYSSVYGYTF. The CDR3 DNA sequence: TGTGCCAGCAGTTACTCGAGTGTTTATGGCTACACCTTC.

The chain is built from TRBV30 and TRBJ1-2; no definite D call. Germline V CDR1 and CDR2: GTSNPN, SVGIG (reference sequence). The CDR3 totals 12 residues. V was trimmed by 3 bases and J by 4 bases, leaving 9 bases between them. The CDR3 is CAWRLEFYGYTF. CDR3 sequence (DNA): TGTGCCTGGAGGCTCGAGTTCTATGGCTACACCTTC.

The chain recombines TRBV9 with TRBJ1-3, with 8 bases lining up with TRBD1. J was trimmed by 7 bases and V by 4 bases; bases with no gene match: 13. The CDR3 contains 16 residues. CDR1 and CDR2 from the germline V gene are SGDLS and YYNGEE. CDR3 sequence (DNA): TGTGCCAGCAGCAGGCGACCGGGACAGGTTATTAACACCATATATTTT. This sequence encodes CASSRRPGQVINTIYF.

CDR3 region: CASSLTSGRGETQYF. CDR3 nucleotides: TGTGCCAGCAGCTTAACTAGCGGGAGAGGAGAGACCCAGTACTTC. The rearrangement links TRBV7-9 to TRBJ2-5; the match to TRBD2 covers 11 bases. CDR3 length: 15 residues. The V gene end was trimmed by 2 bases and the J gene end by 4 bases; junction bases not matched to a gene: 3. Germline CDR1 SEHNR, CDR2 FQNEAQ (reference sequence).

The rearrangement joins TRBV29-1 to TRBJ1-2, with 8 positions matching TRBD1. The V gene's germline CDR1 is SQVTM and CDR2 ANQGSEA. The CDR3 contains 11 residues. J lost 7 bases, V lost 4 bases, and 2 bases had no gene match. The CDR3 region is CSVGTGSGYTF. CDR3 DNA sequence: TGCAGCGTTGGGACAGGGAGTGGCTACACCTTC.

The chain joins TRBV2 to TRBJ2-1; the match to TRBD2 covers 9 bases. V shed 1 base and J 4 bases; nucleotides not matched to a gene: 11. Germline V lookup: CDR1 SNHLY, CDR2 FYNNEI. CDR3 length: 18 residues. Written as DNA, the CDR3 is TGTGCCAGCAGTGAAGAAGGGAGCGGGAGGCCGATATACAATGAGCAGTTCTTC. This encodes CASSEEGSGRPIYNEQFF.

This clone was counted only a few times. The rearrangement links TRBV6-6 to TRBJ2-7; TRBD2 matches at 9 bases. CDR3 length: 15 amino acids. Germline V gene lookup returns CDR1 MNHNY and CDR2 SVGAGI (reference sequence). With V trimmed by 6 bases and J by 1 base, 7 bases remained unmatched. CDR3 residues: CASSLTSGLSYEQYF. DNA for the CDR3: TGTGCCAGCAGCCTGACTAGCGGACTTTCCTACGAGCAGTACTTC.

This sequence joins TRBV20-1 and TRBJ2-7; the D gene is possibly TRBD2 (5 bases). Germline CDR1 and CDR2: DFQATT and SNEGSKA (reference sequence). Trimming stripped 6 bases from V and 4 bases from J, with 10 bases between. There are 11 residues in the CDR3. In DNA form, the CDR3 reads TGCAGTGCGTCGGACTTGTACGAGCAGTACTTC. Residues: CSASDLYEQYF.

The chain combines TRBV19 with TRBJ2-5; 8 nucleotides match TRBD1. The CDR3 loop spans 14 amino acids. J gave up 5 bases and V 3 bases, and 5 bases lay outside the gene matches. Germline V gives CDR1 LNHDA, CDR2 SQIVND (reference sequence). In DNA, the CDR3 is TGTGCCAGTAGTATCCGGGACAGGAGGGAGACCCAGTACTTC. Translating it yields CASSIRDRRETQYF.

This chain links TRBV19 with TRBJ2-7; 7 positions agree with TRBD1. Per the germline V gene, CDR1 is LNHDA and CDR2 is SQIVND (reference sequence). This CDR3 is built from 14 residues. J lost 5 bases, V lost 3 bases, and 7 bases had no gene match. The CDR3 reads CASSIRRGRDEQYF. The CDR3, as DNA: TGTGCCAGTAGTATCCGAAGGGGGCGAGACGAGCAGTACTTC.

This clone was seen a handful of times. The chain recombines TRBV27 with TRBJ1-2; D call uncertain. The germline gives CDR1 MNHEY, CDR2 SMNVEV (reference sequence). This CDR3 has 15 amino acids. V lost 0 bases and J lost 4, with 12 bases in between. The CDR3 coding sequence is TGTGCCAGCAGTTTATCGACACAGCCAGGCTATGGCTACACCTTC. Protein sequence: CASSLSTQPGYGYTF.

The rearrangement joins TRBV5-4 to TRBJ2-7; tentatively, D is TRBD2 (6 bases). Germline loops: CDR1 SGHNT, CDR2 YYREEE (reference sequence). The CDR3 is 15 amino acids. V lost 3 bases to trimming and J lost 1 base, with 14 bases between them. CDR3 protein: CASSWGVGTSYEQYF. In nucleotides, the CDR3 is TGTGCCAGCAGCTGGGGGGTAGGGACTTCCTACGAGCAGTACTTC.

The table lists this clone with a few counts. The chain uses TRBV28 and TRBJ2-1, with no clear D. Germline V gene sequence: CDR1 MDHEN, CDR2 SYDVKM. V dropped 2 bases and J dropped 0 bases, with 11 bases sitting between them. The CDR3 has 16 amino acids. CDR3 region: CASSLVAASSYNEQFF. The CDR3 region has the DNA TGTGCCAGCAGTTTAGTAGCCGCTAGCTCCTACAATGAGCAGTTCTTC.

A few counts support this clone. The V and J genes are TRBV29-1 and TRBJ2-1; 8 bases are a match to TRBD1. Losses at the gene ends were 1 base for V and 8 bases for J; bases not matched to a gene: 7. In germline, CDR1 is SQVTM, CDR2 ANQGSEA. The CDR3 consists of 14 residues. The CDR3 region has the DNA TGCAGCGTTGAAGTAGGACAGGGAGGCCATGAGCAGTTCTTC. Translation: CSVEVGQGGHEQFF.

V and J are TRBV19 and TRBJ1-2; possible D gene TRBD1, 6 bases. Germline CDR1 LNHDA, CDR2 SQIVND (reference sequence). CDR3 length equals 16 residues. Trimming pared 2 bases from V and 4 bases from J, leaving 17 bases between. The CDR3 DNA is TGTGCCAGTAGTATAAATAAGGACAGTTTTCGCTATGGCTACACCTTC. Translating gives CASSINKDSFRYGYTF.

This sequence joins TRBV6-1 and TRBJ2-5; D is possibly TRBD1 (5 bases). TRBJ2-7 explains the end of the DNA better; the J call may be wrong. There are 12 residues in the CDR3. Per the germline V gene, CDR1 is MNHNS and CDR2 is SASEGT. CDR3 coding DNA: TGTGCCAGCAGTGGGGGCGTATACGAGCAGTACTTC. The encoded protein is CASSGGVYEQYF.